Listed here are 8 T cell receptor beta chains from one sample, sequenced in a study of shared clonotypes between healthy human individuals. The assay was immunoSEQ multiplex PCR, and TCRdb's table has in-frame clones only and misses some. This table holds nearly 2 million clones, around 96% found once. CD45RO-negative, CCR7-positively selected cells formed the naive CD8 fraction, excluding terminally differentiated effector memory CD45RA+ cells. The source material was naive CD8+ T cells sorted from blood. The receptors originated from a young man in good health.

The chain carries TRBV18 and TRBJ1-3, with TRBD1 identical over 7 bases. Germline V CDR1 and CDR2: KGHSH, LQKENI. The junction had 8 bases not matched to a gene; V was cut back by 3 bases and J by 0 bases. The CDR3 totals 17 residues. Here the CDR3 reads CASSPRQGESSGNTIYF. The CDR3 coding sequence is TGTGCCAGCTCACCGCGTCAGGGGGAAAGCTCTGGAAACACCATATATTTT.

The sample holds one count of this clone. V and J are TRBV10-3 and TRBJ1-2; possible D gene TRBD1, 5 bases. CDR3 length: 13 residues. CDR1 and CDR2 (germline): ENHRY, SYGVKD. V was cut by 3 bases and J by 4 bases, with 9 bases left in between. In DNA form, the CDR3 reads TGTGCCATCAGTGACGAGACAGCCTATGGCTACACCTTC. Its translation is CAISDETAYGYTF.

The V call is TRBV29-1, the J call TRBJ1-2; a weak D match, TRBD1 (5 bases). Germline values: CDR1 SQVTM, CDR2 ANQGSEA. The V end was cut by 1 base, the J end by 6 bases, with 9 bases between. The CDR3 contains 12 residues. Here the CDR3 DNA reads TGCAGCGTTGAAGCAGGGATCGATGGCTACACCTTC. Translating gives CSVEAGIDGYTF.

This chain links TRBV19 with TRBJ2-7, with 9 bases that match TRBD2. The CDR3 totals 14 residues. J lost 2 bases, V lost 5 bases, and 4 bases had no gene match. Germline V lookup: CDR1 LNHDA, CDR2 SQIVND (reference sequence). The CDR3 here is CASSLAGTPYEQYF. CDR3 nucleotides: TGTGCCAGTAGTCTAGCGGGGACCCCCTACGAGCAGTACTTC.

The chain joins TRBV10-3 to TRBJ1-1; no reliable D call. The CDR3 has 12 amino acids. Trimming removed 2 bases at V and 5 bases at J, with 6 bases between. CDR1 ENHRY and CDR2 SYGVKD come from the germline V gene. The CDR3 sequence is CAISEPRTEAFF. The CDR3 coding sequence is TGTGCCATCAGTGAGCCCCGGACTGAAGCTTTCTTT.

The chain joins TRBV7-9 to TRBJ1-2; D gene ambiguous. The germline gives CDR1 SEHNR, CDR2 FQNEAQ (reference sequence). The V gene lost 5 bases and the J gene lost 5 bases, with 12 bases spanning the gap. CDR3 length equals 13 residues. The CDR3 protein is CASSQDGTYGYTF. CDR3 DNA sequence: TGTGCCAGCAGCCAGGACGGAACTTATGGCTACACCTTC.

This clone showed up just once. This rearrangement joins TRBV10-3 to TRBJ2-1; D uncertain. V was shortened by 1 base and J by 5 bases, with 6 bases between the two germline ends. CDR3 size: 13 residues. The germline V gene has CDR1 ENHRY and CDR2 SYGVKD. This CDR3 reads CAISELYDNEQFF. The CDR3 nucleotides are TGTGCCATCAGTGAGTTATACGACAATGAGCAGTTCTTC.

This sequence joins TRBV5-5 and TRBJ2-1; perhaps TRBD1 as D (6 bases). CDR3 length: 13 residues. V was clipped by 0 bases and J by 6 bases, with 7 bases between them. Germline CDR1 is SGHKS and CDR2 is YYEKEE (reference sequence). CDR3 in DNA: TGTGCCAGCAGCTTGGACAGGGCCAATGAGCAGTTCTTC. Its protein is CASSLDRANEQFF.